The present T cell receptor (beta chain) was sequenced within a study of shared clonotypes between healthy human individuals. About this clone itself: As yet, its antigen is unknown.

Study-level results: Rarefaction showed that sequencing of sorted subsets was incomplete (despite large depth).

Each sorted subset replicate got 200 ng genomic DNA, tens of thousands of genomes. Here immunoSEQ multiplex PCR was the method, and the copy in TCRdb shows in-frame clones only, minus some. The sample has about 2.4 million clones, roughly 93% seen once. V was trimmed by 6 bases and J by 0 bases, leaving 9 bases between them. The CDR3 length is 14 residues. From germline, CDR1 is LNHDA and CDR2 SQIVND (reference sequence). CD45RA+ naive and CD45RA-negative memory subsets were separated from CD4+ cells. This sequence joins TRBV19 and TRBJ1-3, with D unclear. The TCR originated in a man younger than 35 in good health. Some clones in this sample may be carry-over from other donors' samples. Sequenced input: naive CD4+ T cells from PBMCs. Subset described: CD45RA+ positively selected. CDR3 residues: CASSLLSSGNTIYF. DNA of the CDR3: TGTGCCAGTAGCTTACTGAGCTCTGGAAACACCATATATTTT.